A single sample is the source of the 19 T cell receptor beta chains below, sequenced in a study of cytomegalovirus exposure and HLA in healthy donors. The repertoire was sequenced with immunoSEQ multiplex PCR; TCRdb's copy has only in-frame clones and lacks some. The profile shows around 98,000 clones, roughly 87% of them singletons. Specimen: PBMCs. All receptors derive from a man aged 18 to 35 in good health and CMV-seropositive.

This chain uses TRBV5-6 with TRBJ2-3, with 14 bases identical to TRBD2. With 5 bases clipped from V and 5 bases from J, the junction kept 4 bases outside the gene matches. Germline assignment: CDR1 SGHDT and CDR2 YYEEEE. The CDR3 consists of 15 residues. For the CDR3, the DNA is TGTGCCAGCAGGGAGGGACTAGCGGGAGTAGATACGCAGTATTTT. Protein product: CASREGLAGVDTQYF.

The rearrangement links TRBV5-1 to TRBJ2-7, with 16 bases lining up with TRBD2. The CDR3 contains 15 residues. The germline gives CDR1 SGHRS, CDR2 YFSETQ. J gave up 5 bases and V 4 bases, and 3 bases lay outside the gene matches. The CDR3, as DNA: TGCGCCAGCAGCATCGGGACTAGCGGGAGGGACGAGCAGTACTTC. It translates to CASSIGTSGRDEQYF.

The chain recombines TRBV10-3 with TRBJ2-3, with TRBD2 identical over 14 bases. The CDR3 has 15 amino acids. Trimming cost V 7 bases and J 2 bases; bases outside gene matches: 2. Germline V gives CDR1 ENHRY, CDR2 SYGVKD. DNA for the CDR3: TGTGCCATCAAGGGACTAGCGGGGGACACAGATACGCAGTATTTT. It codes for CAIKGLAGDTDTQYF.

The V and J genes are TRBV29-1 and TRBJ1-4; D possibly corresponds to TRBD1 (5 bases). Germline CDR1 SQVTM, CDR2 ANQGSEA. V gave up 3 bases and J gave up 7 bases, with 12 bases separating them. The CDR3 contains 13 residues. CDR3 in DNA: TGCAGCGTTGATGGCGGGACCACTGAAAAACTGTTTTTT. Its translation is CSVDGGTTEKLFF.

This clone is medium-sized in the sample. J is TRBJ1-1 and V is TRBV14; 7 bases are shared with TRBD1. With 4 bases clipped from V and 0 bases from J, the junction kept 5 bases outside the gene matches. Germline V gene sequence: CDR1 SGHDN, CDR2 FVKESK. The CDR3 extends over 15 amino acids. CDR3: CASSLMGQMNTEAFF. CDR3 nucleotides: TGTGCCAGCAGCCTTATGGGACAGATGAACACTGAAGCTTTCTTT.

V gene TRBV6-1 combines with J gene TRBJ2-1; D may be TRBD1 (8 bases). The CDR3 has 14 residues. Germline-derived CDR1 and CDR2 are MNHNS and SASEGT. V lost 4 bases and J 5 bases, leaving 12 bases between the germline ends. This CDR3 is CASSAQGGDNEQFF. The CDR3 DNA sequence: TGTGCCAGCAGTGCACAGGGGGGGGACAATGAGCAGTTCTTC.

The rearrangement joins TRBV29-1 to TRBJ2-5, with D possibly TRBD1 on 6 matching bases. The V end lost 4 bases, the J end lost 4 bases, and 22 bases lay between the germline ends. The germline gives CDR1 SQVTM, CDR2 ANQGSEA. This CDR3 comprises 16 residues. CDR3: CSVGPRGTPQGETQYF. The CDR3 coding sequence is TGCAGCGTTGGACCCCGGGGCACCCCACAGGGAGAGACCCAGTACTTC.

The chain carries TRBV25-1 and TRBJ1-3; D uncertain. The CDR3 runs to 16 residues. Germline V gene data show CDR1 as MGHDK and CDR2 as SYGVNS. V was pared by 4 bases and J by 0 bases, with 13 bases between. The CDR3 loop reads CASSGLSRRSGNTIYF. The CDR3 region has the DNA TGTGCCAGCAGTGGGCTTTCCCGCCGCTCTGGAAACACCATATATTTT. Full variable domain (missing parts from reference TRBV25-1 and TRBJ1-3): EADIYQTPRYLVIGTGKKITLECSQTMGHDKMYWYQQDPGMELHLIHYSYGVNSTEKGDLSSESTVSRIRTEHFPLTLESARPSHTSQYLCASSGLSRRSGNTIYFGEGSWLTVV.

This sequence joins TRBV9 and TRBJ2-5; TRBD2 matches 8 bases. Trimming removed 0 bases from V and 0 bases from J; junction bases left unmatched: 7. The CDR3 runs to 17 residues. Germline values: CDR1 SGDLS, CDR2 YYNGEE. The CDR3 sequence is CASSVDSGGGYQETQYF. The DNA for the CDR3 is TGTGCCAGCAGCGTAGACAGTGGCGGGGGGTACCAAGAGACCCAGTACTTC. Combining the CDR3 with reference TRBV9 and TRBJ2-5 gives the whole variable domain DSGVTQTPKHLITATGQRVTLRCSPRSGDLSVYWYQQSLDQGLQFLIQYYNGEERAKGNILERFSAQQFPDLHSELNLSSLELGDSALYFCASSVDSGGGYQETQYFGPGTRLLVL.

The V gene is TRBV2, the J gene TRBJ2-1; 15 nucleotides align to TRBD2. V trimming: 4 bases; J trimming: 7 bases; junction bases outside the gene matches: 8. CDR3 length: 17 residues. Germline CDR1 is SNHLY and CDR2 is FYNNEI. CDR3 DNA: TGTGCCAGCAGTGGGCGGACTAGCGGGGGGGCGGGTAATGAGCAGTTCTTC. It codes for CASSGRTSGGAGNEQFF.

The chain employs TRBV7-8 and TRBJ2-7, with D possibly matching TRBD1 (6 bases). The CDR3 extends over 15 amino acids. Germline CDR1 reads SGHVS; CDR2 reads FQNEAQ. The V and J ends lost 1 base and 3 bases respectively, with 13 bases between them. The CDR3 DNA reads as TGTGCCAGCAGCTTAGAAGGGGGTCGGGTCTACGAGCAGTACTTC. It is translated as CASSLEGGRVYEQYF.

In DNA form, the CDR3 reads TGTGCCAGTACCCTCGGGGGGAGTGGTAATTCACCCCTCCACTTT. It is translated as CASTLGGSGNSPLHF. This chain joins TRBV19 and TRBJ1-6; D possibly corresponds to TRBD1 (5 bases). This CDR3 contains 15 residues. Germline V gives CDR1 LNHDA, CDR2 SQIVND (reference sequence). V gave up 7 bases and J gave up 6 bases, with 16 bases separating them.

The chain employs TRBV5-1 and TRBJ1-1; tentatively, D is TRBD1 (5 bases). Germline CDR1 and CDR2: SGHRS and YFSETQ. The V gene lost 5 bases and the J gene lost 1 base, with 12 bases spanning the gap. The CDR3 extends over 14 amino acids. CDR3 sequence (DNA): TGCGCCAGCAGTTACACAGGACGGAACACTGAAGCTTTCTTT. Residues: CASSYTGRNTEAFF.

The chain links TRBV11-2 to TRBJ2-7, with D perhaps matching TRBD2 (5 bases). V was cut by 5 bases and J by 3 bases, with 14 bases left in between. Germline loops: CDR1 SGHAT, CDR2 FQNNGV. The CDR3 spans 14 residues. CDR3 in DNA: TGTGCCAGCAGCACCAGGATGGCGGGCTACGAGCAGTACTTC. Translating it yields CASSTRMAGYEQYF.

J is TRBJ1-2 and V is TRBV6-5; the D gene is possibly TRBD1 (6 bases). The CDR3 has 15 amino acids. From germline, CDR1 is MNHEY and CDR2 SVGAGI. V was trimmed by 3 bases and J by 7 bases, leaving 18 bases between them. The CDR3 DNA is TGTGCCAGCAGTTATTCCAGGGGCACGTCTGGTGGCTACACCTTC. Its protein is CASSYSRGTSGGYTF.

This chain uses TRBV7-2 with TRBJ1-6; D is ambiguous. Germline CDR1 reads SGHTA; CDR2 reads FQGNSA. This CDR3 contains 12 residues. The V gene lost 6 bases and the J gene lost 7 bases, with 7 bases spanning the gap. The CDR3 region is CASSLLNSPLHF. DNA of the CDR3: TGTGCCAGCAGTCTCCTAAATTCACCCCTCCACTTT.

The chain has TRBV6-6 and TRBJ1-5; D gene uncertain. CDR1 is MNHNY, CDR2 SVGAGI, per germline (reference sequence). Trimming shortened V by 6 bases and J by 8 bases, and 14 bases separated the two germline ends. This CDR3 contains 13 residues. The CDR3 DNA is TGTGCCAGCAGCCCCCCCGACGGGGAGCCCCAGCATTTT. Translation gives CASSPPDGEPQHF.

The chain recombines TRBV18 with TRBJ2-1; 10 nucleotides agree with TRBD2. Losses at the gene ends were 0 bases for V and 3 bases for J; bases not matched to a gene: 5. CDR1 is KGHSH and CDR2 is LQKENI in the germline V gene. This CDR3 has 17 residues. CDR3 bases: TGTGCCAGCTCACCACCGGGTCTAGCGGGAGTCTACAATGAGCAGTTCTTC. It specifies CASSPPGLAGVYNEQFF. Together with reference TRBV18 and TRBJ2-1, the CDR3 gives the full variable domain: NAGVMQNPRHLVRRRGQEARLRCSPMKGHSHVYWYRQLPEEGLKFMVYLQKENIIDESGMPKERFSAEFPKEGPSILRIQQVVRGDSAAYFCASSPPGLAGVYNEQFFGPGTRLTVL.

This chain joins TRBV5-1 and TRBJ2-2; D unclear. Per germline, CDR1 SGHRS and CDR2 YFSETQ. The CDR3 sequence is 14 residues long. V lost 2 bases and J lost 1, with 6 bases in between. DNA for the CDR3: TGCGCCAGCAGCTTCTCACAGAACACCGGGGAGCTGTTTTTT. Its protein product is CASSFSQNTGELFF. The full variable domain, its missing parts supplied by reference TRBV5-1 and TRBJ2-2, is KAGVTQTPRYLIKTRGQQVTLSCSPISGHRSVSWYQQTPGQGLQFLFEYFSETQRNKGNFPGRFSGRQFSNSRSEMNVSTLELGDSALYLCASSFSQNTGELFFGEGSRLTVL.